Below are 30 T cell receptor beta chains sequenced from a single sample in a study of T cells in Graves' hyperthyroidism and ophthalmopathy. What was amplified from RNA transcripts were TCR beta CDR3 regions. RT-PCR in the first round (using the HTBI primer set) targeted the TCR CDR3. In TCRdb, the multiplex PCR reads were re-called with MiXCR into one record per CDR3 protein. The table has nearly 600,000 distinct CDR3 sequences, 13% to 15% seen once. Sample: blood. The receptors come from a woman under 30 with Graves' ophthalmopathy.

In its sample, this clonotype was seen many times. The chain couples TRBV13 to TRBJ2-1, with 13 bases identical to TRBD2. Germline CDR1 reads PRHDT; CDR2 reads FYEKMQ (reference sequence). The CDR3 length is 19 residues. With V trimmed by 1 base and J by 2 bases, 8 bases remained unmatched. CDR3 DNA sequence: TGTGCCAGCAGCTTAGACGGACTAGCGGGAGATGTCACCTACAATGAGCAGTTCTTC. It specifies CASSLDGLAGDVTYNEQFF.

The chain combines TRBV7-9 with TRBJ1-5; 8 nucleotides line up with TRBD1. The ends lost 5 bases at V and 6 bases at J; junction bases unmatched: 12. CDR1 is SEHNR, CDR2 FQNEAQ, per germline (reference sequence). This CDR3 is built from 16 residues. The DNA of the CDR3 is TGTGCCAGCAGCCCCTCTGGACAGGGAGGGTTTCAGCCCCAGCATTTT. Translation gives CASSPSGQGGFQPQHF.

The rearrangement joins TRBV28 to TRBJ2-3; no clear D gene. The length of the CDR3 is 15 residues. V was clipped by 6 bases and J by 4 bases, with 17 bases between them. CDR1 and CDR2 (germline): MDHEN, SYDVKM. In DNA form, the CDR3 reads TGTGCCAGCAGCCCCTATAATTCCCCCCCAGATACGCAGTATTTT. Amino acid sequence: CASSPYNSPPDTQYF.

There are many counts of this clonotype. V usage is TRBV7-2 and J usage is TRBJ1-1; perhaps TRBD1 as D (6 bases). Germline CDR1 and CDR2: SGHTA and FQGNSA. CDR3 length: 14 amino acids. V was shortened by 5 bases and J by 5 bases, with 15 bases between the two germline ends. CDR3 protein: CASSPLGGATEAFF. The CDR3 coding sequence is TGTGCCAGCAGCCCCTTAGGGGGGGCGACTGAAGCTTTCTTT.

This clonotype was detected many times. J is TRBJ2-1 and V is TRBV2; D not resolved. CDR1 SNHLY and CDR2 FYNNEI come from the germline V gene. The CDR3 has 14 amino acids. V lost 7 bases, J lost 0 bases, and 10 bases lay in between. CDR3 amino acids: CASMSTSSYNEQFF. CDR3 DNA: TGTGCCAGCATGTCAACTTCCTCCTACAATGAGCAGTTCTTC.

There are many counts of this clonotype. The chain employs TRBV20-1 and TRBJ2-1, with D uncertain. Trimming removed 7 bases at V and 5 bases at J, with 18 bases between. There are 14 residues in the CDR3. Germline CDR1 is DFQATT and CDR2 is SNEGSKA (reference sequence). CDR3 sequence: CSGFRGTQHNEQFF. For the CDR3, the DNA is TGCAGTGGCTTCCGCGGAACACAACACAATGAGCAGTTCTTC.

There are a few counts of this clonotype. The chain employs TRBV12-3 or TRBV12-4 and TRBJ2-1, with 13 bases identical to TRBD2. The trim removed 0 bases at V and 11 bases at J, leaving 7 bases unmatched. This CDR3 contains 16 residues. This chain's CDR3 is CASSLAFGLAGVKQFF. In nucleotides, the CDR3 is TGTGCCAGCAGTTTAGCGTTTGGACTAGCGGGAGTTAAGCAGTTCTTC.

This sequence joins TRBV11-3 and TRBJ2-7, with 9 bases fitting TRBD2. V lost 4 bases to trimming and J lost 6 bases; unmatched junction nucleotides: 4. The germline gives CDR1 SGHNT, CDR2 YENEEA. The CDR3 runs 13 residues. CDR3 DNA: TGTGCCAGCAGCTCGGGACTAGCCCGCGAGCAGTACTTC. Protein: CASSSGLAREQYF.

Points on this clonotype: A much larger clone is a single base away; this may be a read error. DNA for the CDR3: TGTGCCAGCAGCTTATTGGGATTAGCCAAAAACATTCAGTACTTC. Translating it yields CASSLLGLAKNIQYF. The V call is TRBV11-2, the J call TRBJ2-4; D remains ambiguous. The ends were cut back, 2 bases at V and 0 bases at J, with 8 bases in the middle. The germline V gene encodes CDR1 SGHAT and CDR2 FQNNGV. The CDR3 contains 15 residues.

This clonotype was counted many times. The chain couples TRBV2 to TRBJ1-5; 8 positions agree with TRBD1. V lost 6 bases, J lost 4 bases, and 5 bases stayed unmatched. CDR3 length: 14 amino acids. Germline V gives CDR1 SNHLY, CDR2 FYNNEI. CDR3 region: CASSRTGNNQPQHF. The CDR3 DNA sequence: TGTGCCAGCAGCAGGACAGGGAATAATCAGCCCCAGCATTTT.

This clonotype was seen repeatedly, ten times or more. The rearrangement joins TRBV27 to TRBJ1-2, with 7 bases aligning to TRBD1. The J segment lost 0 bases and the V segment lost 2 bases, leaving 9 bases of the junction unmatched. The length of the CDR3 is 17 residues. The germline gives CDR1 MNHEY, CDR2 SMNVEV (reference sequence). The DNA of the CDR3 is TGTGCCAGCAGTTTAACCCCTCAGACAGGGACTAACTATGGCTACACCTTC. This gives the protein CASSLTPQTGTNYGYTF.

This clonotype came up a few times. The CDR3 coding sequence is TGCAGCGTTGATGAAAGAGACGGGAAGCAGTACTTC. Protein: CSVDERDGKQYF. The chain couples TRBV29-1 to TRBJ2-7; possibly TRBD2 for D (5 bases). V lost 3 bases and J lost 8, with 14 bases in between. In germline, CDR1 is SQVTM, CDR2 ANQGSEA. The CDR3 length is 12 residues.

This clonotype appeared many times. The rearrangement joins TRBV27 to TRBJ2-5; a possible D gene is TRBD2 (6 bases). The ends were cut back, 0 bases at V and 3 bases at J, with 11 bases in the middle. The CDR3 contains 15 residues. CDR1 and CDR2 (germline): MNHEY, SMNVEV (reference sequence). CDR3: CASSLSVTGEETQYF. The CDR3 DNA is TGTGCCAGCAGTTTATCGGTAACGGGAGAAGAGACCCAGTACTTC.

This clonotype was picked up a small number of times. The genes are TRBV28 and TRBJ1-3, with D unresolved. CDR3 length equals 15 residues. In germline, CDR1 is MDHEN, CDR2 SYDVKM. Trimming pared 5 bases from V and 0 bases from J, leaving 11 bases between. CDR3 nucleotide sequence: TGTGCCAGCAGTATTCACTCGAGCTCTGGAAACACCATATATTTT. Protein sequence: CASSIHSSSGNTIYF.

There are a few counts of this clonotype. The V and J genes are TRBV18 and TRBJ2-3; 8 positions match TRBD1. The germline CDR1 and CDR2 sequences are KGHSH and LQKENI. This CDR3 contains 15 residues. V lost 2 bases to trimming and J lost 2 bases; unmatched junction nucleotides: 3. Here the CDR3 DNA reads TGTGCCAGCTCACCAGGGGGACAGGCCACAGATACGCAGTATTTT. This gives the protein CASSPGGQATDTQYF.

This clonotype was counted ten times or more. This chain connects TRBV7-2 to TRBJ1-6, with 8 bases that match TRBD1. Germline V lookup: CDR1 SGHTA, CDR2 FQGNSA. V gave up 5 bases and J gave up 8 bases; unmatched junction bases: 8. The CDR3 covers 15 residues. CDR3 nucleotides: TGTGCCAGCAGCCCGACTCCGACAGGGGATTCACCCCTCCACTTT. Translated, it gives CASSPTPTGDSPLHF.

A single count supports this clonotype. This sequence may be a read error, since a much larger clone differs from it by one base. The V gene is TRBV28, the J gene TRBJ2-7; D gene unclear. V was clipped by 8 bases and J by 7 bases, with 21 bases between them. The CDR3 is made up of 14 amino acids. Per germline, CDR1 MDHEN and CDR2 SYDVKM. Here the CDR3 DNA reads TGTGCCAGCTCAGAGACGATACGGGCTCGGGAGCAGTACTTC. Translated, it gives CASSETIRAREQYF.

The table lists this clonotype with many counts. V usage is TRBV6-5 and J usage is TRBJ2-4; D remains ambiguous. This CDR3 is 13 amino acids long. Trimming took off 0 bases at V and 9 bases at J, with 9 bases between the two ends. CDR1 and CDR2 (germline): MNHEY, SVGAGI. CDR3 DNA sequence: TGTGCCAGCAGTTACTCAGTTCAAGGCATTCAGTACTTC. Its translation: CASSYSVQGIQYF.

With regard to this clonotype: One base away lies a much larger clone, so this may be a sequencing read error. The chain joins TRBV7-9 to TRBJ1-1; 7 positions agree with TRBD1. V trimming: 1 base; J trimming: 5 bases; junction bases outside the gene matches: 4. CDR1 SEHNR and CDR2 FQNEAQ come from the germline V gene (reference sequence). This CDR3 is 14 amino acids long. The CDR3 protein is CASSLGGTETEAFF. The DNA of the CDR3 is TGTGCCAGCAGCTTAGGGGGGACAGAGACTGAAGCTTTCTTT.

This clonotype appeared a few times. V usage is TRBV7-2 and J usage is TRBJ2-2; no clear D. The CDR3 covers 14 residues. V lost 6 bases to trimming and J lost 4 bases, with 12 bases between them. Germline CDR1 reads SGHTA; CDR2 reads FQGNSA. The CDR3 is CASSVLLGTGELFF. The CDR3 bases are TGTGCCAGCAGTGTCTTACTGGGCACCGGGGAGCTGTTTTTT.

V is TRBV2 and J is TRBJ2-1, with 11 bases that match TRBD2. From germline, CDR1 is SNHLY and CDR2 FYNNEI. Unmatched junction bases numbered 7, after V lost 10 bases and J lost 8 bases. This CDR3 region has 13 residues. The CDR3 sequence: CAKGLAALDEQFF. Written as DNA, the CDR3 is TGTGCCAAGGGACTAGCGGCCCTCGATGAGCAGTTCTTC.

This clonotype was observed many times. The V and J genes are TRBV7-2 and TRBJ2-3; 14 bases fit TRBD2. Germline CDR1 and CDR2: SGHTA and FQGNSA. The CDR3 has 17 amino acids. The trim removed 1 base at V and 3 bases at J, leaving 3 bases unmatched. Here the CDR3 reads CASSLERTSGRTDTQYF. CDR3 DNA: TGTGCCAGCAGCTTAGAGCGGACTAGCGGGAGGACAGATACGCAGTATTTT.

This clonotype has at least ten counts. J is TRBJ2-3 and V is TRBV12-3 or TRBV12-4, with D possibly called TRBD1 or TRBD2 (6 bases each). This CDR3 is built from 17 residues. The ends were cut back, 4 bases at V and 1 base at J, with 18 bases in the middle. DNA for the CDR3: TGTGCCAGCAGTTCCATTACACGGGGGCTCGGCACAGATACGCAGTATTTT. This sequence encodes CASSSITRGLGTDTQYF.

A word on this clonotype: A much larger clone lies one base from this, so it may be a read error. The V call is TRBV20-1, the J call TRBJ2-7; 10 bases line up with TRBD2. CDR1 and CDR2 (germline): DFQATT, SNEGSKA (reference sequence). After removal of 3 bases from V and 7 bases from J, the junction contained 9 bases not matched to a gene. The CDR3 runs to 14 residues. This CDR3 reads CSASMGLAYNEQYF. The CDR3 DNA reads TGCAGTGCTAGTATGGGACTAGCGTACAATGAGCAGTACTTC.

The V and J genes are TRBV2 and TRBJ2-1, with 13 bases aligning to TRBD2. Unmatched junction bases numbered 8, after V lost 7 bases and J lost 8 bases. Germline CDR1 SNHLY, CDR2 FYNNEI. The CDR3 sequence is 15 residues long. CDR3 DNA sequence: TGTGCCAGCACTAGAAGGACTAGCGGGAGTGATGAGCAGTTCTTC. It encodes CASTRRTSGSDEQFF.

This clonotype was counted ten times or more. The chain uses TRBV7-6 and TRBJ2-7; D gene unclear. Germline values: CDR1 SGHVS, CDR2 FNYEAQ. This CDR3 comprises 15 residues. V was clipped by 1 base and J by 0 bases, with 10 bases between them. CDR3 nucleotides: TGTGCCAGCAGCTTAGGGTTCGGTAGCTCCTACGAGCAGTACTTC. It encodes CASSLGFGSSYEQYF.

This clonotype was seen at least ten times. The chain uses TRBV24-1 and TRBJ2-3, with 8 bases aligning to TRBD2. V shed 9 bases, J shed 0 bases, and the junction held 4 bases outside the gene matches. Germline CDR1 KGHDR, CDR2 SFDVKD. The CDR3 consists of 14 residues. CDR3 protein: CATAGTRSTDTQYF. In DNA, the CDR3 is TGTGCCACCGCCGGGACTAGAAGCACAGATACGCAGTATTTT.

This clonotype occurred a few times. The gene calls are TRBV28 and TRBJ2-7; 7 positions agree with TRBD2. V lost 3 bases and J lost 2; bases outside the gene matches: 7. This CDR3 comprises 15 residues. Germline lookup yields CDR1 MDHEN and CDR2 SYDVKM. This CDR3 reads CASSLWGGGAYEQYF. Written as DNA, the CDR3 is TGTGCCAGCAGTTTGTGGGGGGGGGGAGCCTACGAGCAGTACTTC.

This clonotype was seen at least ten times. This sequence joins TRBV13 and TRBJ2-1; 14 bases align to TRBD2. With 5 bases clipped from V and 9 bases from J, the junction kept 6 bases outside the gene matches. Germline CDR1 and CDR2: PRHDT and FYEKMQ (reference sequence). The CDR3 loop spans 15 amino acids. The CDR3 loop reads CASSPGTSGSAEQFF. The CDR3 DNA is TGTGCCAGCAGCCCCGGGACTAGCGGGAGTGCTGAGCAGTTCTTC.

This clonotype was seen many times. This chain joins TRBV30 and TRBJ1-2; TRBD1 might be the D (6 bases). This CDR3 region has 14 residues. CDR1 GTSNPN and CDR2 SVGIG come from the germline V gene (reference sequence). With 5 bases removed from V and 4 bases from J, the gap between germline ends came to 17 bases. DNA of the CDR3: TGTGCCTGGGGACAGCTTTCGGTCTCCTATGGCTACACCTTC. Protein sequence: CAWGQLSVSYGYTF.